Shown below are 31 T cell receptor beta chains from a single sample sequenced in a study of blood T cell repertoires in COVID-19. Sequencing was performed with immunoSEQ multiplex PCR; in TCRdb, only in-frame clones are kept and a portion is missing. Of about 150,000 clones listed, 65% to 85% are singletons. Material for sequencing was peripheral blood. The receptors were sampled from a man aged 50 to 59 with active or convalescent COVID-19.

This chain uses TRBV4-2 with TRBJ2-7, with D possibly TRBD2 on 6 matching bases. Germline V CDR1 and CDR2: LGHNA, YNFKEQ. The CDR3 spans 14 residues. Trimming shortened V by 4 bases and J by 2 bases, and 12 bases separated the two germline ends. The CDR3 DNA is TGTGCCAGCAGCCCTCGACCGGGGGCCTACGAGCAGTACTTC. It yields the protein CASSPRPGAYEQYF.

The CDR3 DNA reads TGTGCCAGCAGCTCGACAGTCAACACTGAAGCTTTCTTT. Its translation: CASSSTVNTEAFF. V usage is TRBV7-2 and J usage is TRBJ1-1; D may be TRBD1 (5 bases). Germline V gives CDR1 SGHTA, CDR2 FQGNSA. V dropped 4 bases and J dropped 2 bases, with 8 bases sitting between them. The length of the CDR3 is 13 residues.

The chain's CDR3 is CASSYSSPPRYEQYF. The CDR3 DNA follows: TGTGCCAGCAGTTACTCGAGTCCGCCTCGCTACGAGCAGTACTTC. The chain is built from TRBV6-5 and TRBJ2-7; D unresolved. Germline loops: CDR1 MNHEY, CDR2 SVGAGI. There are 15 residues in the CDR3. Trimming took 0 bases from V and 3 from J, leaving 12 bases between them.

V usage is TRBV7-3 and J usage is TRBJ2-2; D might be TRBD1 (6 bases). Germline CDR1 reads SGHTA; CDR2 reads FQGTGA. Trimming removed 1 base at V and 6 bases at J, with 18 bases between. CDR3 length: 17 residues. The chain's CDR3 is CASSLNPVSGVAGELFF. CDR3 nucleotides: TGTGCCAGCAGCTTAAACCCCGTGTCAGGGGTGGCCGGGGAGCTGTTTTTT. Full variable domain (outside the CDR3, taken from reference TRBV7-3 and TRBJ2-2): GAGVSQTPSNKVTEKGKYVELRCDPISGHTALYWYRQSLGQGPEFLIYFQGTGAADDSGLPNDRFFAVRPEGSVSTLKIQRTERGDSAVYLCASSLNPVSGVAGELFFGEGSRLTVL.

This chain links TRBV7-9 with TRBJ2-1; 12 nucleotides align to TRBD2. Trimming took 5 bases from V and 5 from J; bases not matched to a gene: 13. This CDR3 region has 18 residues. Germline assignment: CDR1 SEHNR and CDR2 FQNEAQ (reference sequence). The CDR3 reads CASSPRGLAGGRDNEQFF. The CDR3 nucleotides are TGTGCCAGCAGCCCCCGGGGGCTAGCGGGAGGGCGAGACAATGAGCAGTTCTTC.

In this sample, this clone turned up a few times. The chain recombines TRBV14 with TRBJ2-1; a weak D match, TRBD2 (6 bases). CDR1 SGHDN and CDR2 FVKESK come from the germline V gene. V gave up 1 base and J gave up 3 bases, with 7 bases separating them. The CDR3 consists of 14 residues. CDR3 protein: CASSQGRGYNEQFF. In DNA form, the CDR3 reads TGTGCCAGCAGCCAAGGGCGGGGCTACAATGAGCAGTTCTTC.

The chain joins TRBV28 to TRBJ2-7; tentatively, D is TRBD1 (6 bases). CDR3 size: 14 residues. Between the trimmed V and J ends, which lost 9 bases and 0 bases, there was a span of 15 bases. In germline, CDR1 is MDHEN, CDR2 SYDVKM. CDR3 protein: CASWGRRSSYEQYF. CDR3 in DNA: TGTGCCAGTTGGGGGCGGCGTTCCTCCTACGAGCAGTACTTC.

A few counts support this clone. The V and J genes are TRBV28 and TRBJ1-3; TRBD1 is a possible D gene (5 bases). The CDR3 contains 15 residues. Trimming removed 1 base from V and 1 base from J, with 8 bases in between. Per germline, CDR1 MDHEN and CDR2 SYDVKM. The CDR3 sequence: CASSLSQGSGNTIYF. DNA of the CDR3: TGTGCCAGCAGTTTATCCCAGGGTTCTGGAAACACCATATATTTT.

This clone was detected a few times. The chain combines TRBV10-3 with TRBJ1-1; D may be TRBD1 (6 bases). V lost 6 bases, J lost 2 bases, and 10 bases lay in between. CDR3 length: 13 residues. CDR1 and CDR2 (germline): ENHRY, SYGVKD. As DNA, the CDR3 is TGTGCCATCAGCCTGGACAGCAACACTGAAGCTTTCTTT. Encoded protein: CAISLDSNTEAFF.

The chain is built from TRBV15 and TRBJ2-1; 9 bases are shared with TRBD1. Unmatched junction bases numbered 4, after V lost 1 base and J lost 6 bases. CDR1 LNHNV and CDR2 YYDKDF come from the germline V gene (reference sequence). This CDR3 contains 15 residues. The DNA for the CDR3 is TGTGCCACCAGCAGAGGGGACAGGGCGGTCAATGAGCAGTTCTTC. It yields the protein CATSRGDRAVNEQFF.

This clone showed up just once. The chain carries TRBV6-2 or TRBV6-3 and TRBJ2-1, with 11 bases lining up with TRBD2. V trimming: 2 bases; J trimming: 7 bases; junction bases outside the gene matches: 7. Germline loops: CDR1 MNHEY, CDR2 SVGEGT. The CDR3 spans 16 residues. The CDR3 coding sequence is TGTGCCAGCAGTTACGGGTTAGCGGGAGGGTGGAATGAGCAGTTCTTC. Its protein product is CASSYGLAGGWNEQFF.

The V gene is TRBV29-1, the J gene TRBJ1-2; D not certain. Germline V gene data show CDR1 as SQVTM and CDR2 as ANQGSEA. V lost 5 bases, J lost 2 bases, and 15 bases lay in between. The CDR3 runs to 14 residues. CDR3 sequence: CSVSLWEGNYGYTF. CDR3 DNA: TGCAGCGTTTCCCTCTGGGAGGGCAACTATGGCTACACCTTC.

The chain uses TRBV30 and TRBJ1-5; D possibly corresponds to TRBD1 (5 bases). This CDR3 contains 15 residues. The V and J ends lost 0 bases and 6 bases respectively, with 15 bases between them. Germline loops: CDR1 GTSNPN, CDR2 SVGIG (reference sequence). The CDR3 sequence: CAWSVGQGRTQPQHF. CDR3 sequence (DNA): TGTGCCTGGAGTGTTGGTCAGGGAAGGACTCAGCCCCAGCATTTT.

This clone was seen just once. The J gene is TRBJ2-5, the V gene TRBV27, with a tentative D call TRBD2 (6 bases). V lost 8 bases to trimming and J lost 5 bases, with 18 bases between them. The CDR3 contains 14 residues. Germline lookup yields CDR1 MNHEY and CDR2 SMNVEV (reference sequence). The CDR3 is CASRSGTYVETQYF. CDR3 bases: TGTGCCAGCCGGTCCGGGACTTACGTGGAGACCCAGTACTTC.

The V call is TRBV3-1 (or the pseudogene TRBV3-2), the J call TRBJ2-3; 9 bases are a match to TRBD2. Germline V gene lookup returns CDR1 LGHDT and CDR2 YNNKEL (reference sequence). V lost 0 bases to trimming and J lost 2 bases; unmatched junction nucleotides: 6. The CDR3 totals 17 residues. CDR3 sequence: CASSQDRLAGNTDTQYF. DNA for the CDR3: TGTGCCAGCAGCCAAGATCGTCTAGCGGGGAACACAGATACGCAGTATTTT.

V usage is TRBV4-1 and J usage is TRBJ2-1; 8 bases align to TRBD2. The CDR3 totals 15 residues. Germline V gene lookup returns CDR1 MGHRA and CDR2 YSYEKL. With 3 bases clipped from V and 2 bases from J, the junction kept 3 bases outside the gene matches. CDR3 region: CASSHPGLAYNEQFF. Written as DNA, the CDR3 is TGCGCCAGCAGCCATCCGGGACTAGCCTACAATGAGCAGTTCTTC.

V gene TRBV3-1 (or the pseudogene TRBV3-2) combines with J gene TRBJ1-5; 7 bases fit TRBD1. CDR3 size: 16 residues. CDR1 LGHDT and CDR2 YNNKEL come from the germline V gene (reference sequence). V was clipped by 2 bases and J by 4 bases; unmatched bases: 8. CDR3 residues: CASSQQTDRVNQPQHF. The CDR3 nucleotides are TGTGCCAGCAGCCAACAAACTGACAGGGTGAATCAGCCCCAGCATTTT.

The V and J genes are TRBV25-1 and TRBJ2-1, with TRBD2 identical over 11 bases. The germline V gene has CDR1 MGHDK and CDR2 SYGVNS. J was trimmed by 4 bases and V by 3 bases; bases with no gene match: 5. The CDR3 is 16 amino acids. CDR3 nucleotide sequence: TGTGCCAGCAGTGACCTGACTAGCGGGAAATACAATGAGCAGTTCTTC. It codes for CASSDLTSGKYNEQFF.

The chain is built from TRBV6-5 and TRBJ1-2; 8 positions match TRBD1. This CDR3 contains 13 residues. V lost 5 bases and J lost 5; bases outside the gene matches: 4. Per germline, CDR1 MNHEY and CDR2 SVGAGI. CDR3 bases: TGTGCCAGCAGTCCAGGGGGCGAATATGGCTACACCTTC. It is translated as CASSPGGEYGYTF.

This chain's CDR3 is CATSDPGQGGEKLFF. The CDR3 nucleotides read TGTGCCACCAGTGACCCGGGACAGGGCGGCGAAAAACTGTTTTTT. The genes are TRBV24-1 and TRBJ1-4; 9 bases fit TRBD1. J gave up 8 bases and V 4 bases, and 7 bases lay outside the gene matches. Germline CDR1 is KGHDR and CDR2 is SFDVKD. The CDR3 is 15 amino acids.

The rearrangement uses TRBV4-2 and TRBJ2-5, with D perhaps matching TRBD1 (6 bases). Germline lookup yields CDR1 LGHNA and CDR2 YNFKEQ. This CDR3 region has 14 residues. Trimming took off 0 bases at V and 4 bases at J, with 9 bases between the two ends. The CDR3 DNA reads TGTGCCAGCAGCCAAGATCGGACAGCAGAGACCCAGTACTTC. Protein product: CASSQDRTAETQYF.

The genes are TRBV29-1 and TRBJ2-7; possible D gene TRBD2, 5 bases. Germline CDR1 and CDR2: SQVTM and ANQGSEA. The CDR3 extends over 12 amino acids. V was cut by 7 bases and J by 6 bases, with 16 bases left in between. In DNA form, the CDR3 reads TGCAGCGCCCCTAAGGAGGACTGCGAGCAGTACTTC. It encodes CSAPKEDCEQYF.

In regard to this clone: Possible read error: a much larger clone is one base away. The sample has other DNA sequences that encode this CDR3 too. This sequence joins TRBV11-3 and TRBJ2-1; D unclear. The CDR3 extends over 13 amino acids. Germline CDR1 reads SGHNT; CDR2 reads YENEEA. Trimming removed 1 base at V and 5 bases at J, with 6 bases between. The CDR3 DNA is TGTGCCAGCAGCTTAGGGCGGAACAATGAGCAGTTCTTC. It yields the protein CASSLGRNNEQFF.

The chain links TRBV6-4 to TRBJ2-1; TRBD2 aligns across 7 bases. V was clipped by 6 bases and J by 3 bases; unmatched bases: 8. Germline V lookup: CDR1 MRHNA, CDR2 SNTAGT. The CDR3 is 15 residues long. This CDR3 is CASSPQRTSYNEQFF. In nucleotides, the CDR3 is TGTGCCAGCAGCCCCCAAAGGACTAGCTACAATGAGCAGTTCTTC.

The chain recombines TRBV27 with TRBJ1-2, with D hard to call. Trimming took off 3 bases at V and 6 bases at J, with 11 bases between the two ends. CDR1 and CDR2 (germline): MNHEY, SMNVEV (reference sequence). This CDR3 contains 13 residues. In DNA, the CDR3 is TGTGCCAGCAGTTTTGTTCCATACAATGGCTACACCTTC. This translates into CASSFVPYNGYTF.

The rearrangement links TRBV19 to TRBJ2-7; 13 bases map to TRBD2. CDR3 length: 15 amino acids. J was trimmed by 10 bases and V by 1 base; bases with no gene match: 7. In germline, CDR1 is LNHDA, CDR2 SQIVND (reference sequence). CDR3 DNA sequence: TGTGCCAGTAGTATAGGTGGGACTAGCGGGGTCGCCCAGTACTTC. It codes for CASSIGGTSGVAQYF.

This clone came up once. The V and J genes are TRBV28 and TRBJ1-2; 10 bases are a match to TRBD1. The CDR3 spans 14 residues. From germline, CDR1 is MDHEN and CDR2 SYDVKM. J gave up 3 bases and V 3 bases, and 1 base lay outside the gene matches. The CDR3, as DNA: TGTGCCAGCAGTTTCGGACAGGGGGACTATGGCTACACCTTC. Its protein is CASSFGQGDYGYTF.

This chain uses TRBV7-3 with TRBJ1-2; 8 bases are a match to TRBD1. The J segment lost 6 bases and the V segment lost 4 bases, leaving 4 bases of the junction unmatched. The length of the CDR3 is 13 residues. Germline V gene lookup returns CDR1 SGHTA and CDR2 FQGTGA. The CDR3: CASSSTGADGYTF. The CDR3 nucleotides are TGTGCCAGCAGCTCGACAGGGGCAGATGGCTACACCTTC.

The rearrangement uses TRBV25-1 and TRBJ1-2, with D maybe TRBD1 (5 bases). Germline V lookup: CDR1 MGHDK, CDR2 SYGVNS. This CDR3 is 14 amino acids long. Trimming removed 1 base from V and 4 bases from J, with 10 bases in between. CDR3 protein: CASSESRGSYGYTF. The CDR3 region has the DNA TGTGCCAGCAGTGAATCTAGGGGTTCCTATGGCTACACCTTC.

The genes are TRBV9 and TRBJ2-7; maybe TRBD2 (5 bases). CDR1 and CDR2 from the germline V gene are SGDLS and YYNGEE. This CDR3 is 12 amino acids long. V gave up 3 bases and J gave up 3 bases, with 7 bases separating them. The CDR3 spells CASSASGYEQYF. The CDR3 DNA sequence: TGTGCCAGCAGCGCCAGCGGCTACGAGCAGTACTTC. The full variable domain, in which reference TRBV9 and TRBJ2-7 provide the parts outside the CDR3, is DSGVTQTPKHLITATGQRVTLRCSPRSGDLSVYWYQQSLDQGLQFLIQYYNGEERAKGNILERFSAQQFPDLHSELNLSSLELGDSALYFCASSASGYEQYFGPGTRLTVT.

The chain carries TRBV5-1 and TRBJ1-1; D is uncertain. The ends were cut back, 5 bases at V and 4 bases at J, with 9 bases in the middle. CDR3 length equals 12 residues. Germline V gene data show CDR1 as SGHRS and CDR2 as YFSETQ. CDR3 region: CASRSGTTEAFF. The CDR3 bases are TGCGCCAGCAGGTCGGGTACCACTGAAGCTTTCTTT.